The entry that follows covers one T cell receptor (beta chain) sequence. Germline CDR1 is SGDLS and CDR2 is YYNGEE. V lost 0 bases and J lost 1, with 5 bases in between. The CDR3 runs 14 residues. Here immunoSEQ multiplex PCR was the method, and the copy in TCRdb shows in-frame clones only, minus some. The data contain about 59,000 clones, around four fifths of them seen just once; the ten biggest clones take up about 15%. This sample was included in a study of blood T cell repertoires in COVID-19. On the study more broadly: Nucleic acid was either cDNA or gDNA, and it came from T cells, B-cell-depleted T cells, or PBMCs.

The TCR comes from a woman in her sixties or seventies with acute or convalescent COVID-19. The sequenced sample consisted of peripheral blood. V usage is TRBV9 and J usage is TRBJ1-3; the D gene is possibly TRBD1 (5 bases). CDR3 coding DNA: TGTGCCAGCAGCGTAGCAGGGTCTGGAAACACCATATATTTT. It codes for CASSVAGSGNTIYF.